Listed here are 27 T cell receptor beta chains from one sample, sequenced in a study of blood T cell repertoires in COVID-19. Method: immunoSEQ multiplex PCR; TCRdb's copy keeps in-frame clones and lacks some. The sample carries about 200,000 clones, roughly nine tenths recorded once. The specimen sequenced was peripheral blood. These receptors were obtained from a woman between 70 and 85 years old with acute or convalescent COVID-19.

The chain has TRBV19 and TRBJ1-5; TRBD1 agrees at 9 bases. The trim removed 10 bases at V and 7 bases at J, leaving 20 bases unmatched. The V gene's germline CDR1 is LNHDA and CDR2 SQIVND (reference sequence). The CDR3 covers 17 residues. Here the CDR3 DNA reads TGTGCCACCAGTAGGGGGGTAGGGACAGGGTTATGGCAGCCCCAGCATTTT. It yields the protein CATSRGVGTGLWQPQHF.

The J gene is TRBJ1-4, the V gene TRBV7-9; the match to TRBD1 covers 8 bases. This CDR3 is built from 19 residues. With V trimmed by 4 bases and J by 0 bases, 13 bases remained unmatched. Per germline, CDR1 SEHNR and CDR2 FQNEAQ (reference sequence). The chain's CDR3 is CASSSHVTGGVATNEKLFF. The CDR3 DNA reads as TGTGCCAGCAGCTCCCACGTTACAGGGGGAGTAGCAACTAATGAAAAACTGTTTTTT.

V and J are TRBV1 and TRBJ2-1; the table's D call of TRBD2 was not tested on the DNA. TRBV1 is described as a pseudogene. The CDR3 spans 15 residues. The CDR3: CTSSQGSASYNEQFF. The CDR3 DNA reads as TGCACCAGCAGCCAAGGTAGCGCATCCTACAATGAGCAGTTCTTC.

The genes are TRBV6-5 and TRBJ2-1; 7 bases match TRBD1. Germline V CDR1 and CDR2: MNHEY, SVGAGI. J gave up 9 bases and V 0 bases, and 8 bases lay outside the gene matches. The CDR3 is 15 amino acids. The CDR3 here is CASSYSGSSGGEQFF. The DNA for the CDR3 is TGTGCCAGCAGTTACTCGGGCTCCTCAGGGGGTGAGCAGTTCTTC.

The chain couples TRBV29-1 to TRBJ2-5; possibly TRBD2 for D (5 bases). The CDR3 sequence is 12 residues long. The germline CDR1 and CDR2 sequences are SQVTM and ANQGSEA. Trimming pared 3 bases from V and 4 bases from J, leaving 9 bases between. In nucleotides, the CDR3 is TGCAGCGTTGAGGGAGAGGGAGAGACCCAGTACTTC. Its translation is CSVEGEGETQYF.

This CDR3 reads CASSPAGTGNTEAFF. The CDR3, as DNA: TGTGCCAGCTCACCAGCCGGGACAGGCAACACTGAAGCTTTCTTT. The rearrangement joins TRBV18 to TRBJ1-1, with 8 bases that match TRBD1. CDR3 length: 15 residues. The junction had 4 bases not matched to a gene; V was cut back by 2 bases and J by 2 bases. From germline, CDR1 is KGHSH and CDR2 LQKENI.

For the CDR3, the DNA is TGTGCCAGCAGCTTTACGGGACAGGGAGGTGGTACTGAAGCTTTCTTT. Amino acid sequence: CASSFTGQGGGTEAFF. The chain recombines TRBV11-2 with TRBJ1-1; 9 nucleotides line up with TRBD1. CDR3 size: 16 residues. Germline V gene lookup returns CDR1 SGHAT and CDR2 FQNNGV. V was clipped by 3 bases and J by 5 bases; unmatched bases: 10.

V and J are TRBV10-1 and TRBJ2-7; a possible D gene is TRBD1 (5 bases). Germline V gene data show CDR1 as WNHNN and CDR2 as SYGVQD (reference sequence). The V end was cut by 6 bases, the J end by 9 bases, with 15 bases between. The CDR3 spans 12 residues. CDR3 protein: CASSPTASSQYF. In DNA, the CDR3 is TGCGCCAGCAGCCCGACAGCCAGCTCGCAGTACTTC.

This clone was counted between two and nine times. The chain combines TRBV16 with TRBJ1-2, with TRBD1 matching over 8 bases. Germline V lookup: CDR1 KGHSY, CDR2 FQNENV. The CDR3 covers 14 residues. With V trimmed by 3 bases and J by 0 bases, 0 bases remained unmatched. The CDR3 DNA reads as TGTGCCAGCAGCCAGGACAGGGCTAACTATGGCTACACCTTC. Its protein product is CASSQDRANYGYTF.

The gene calls are TRBV3-1 (or the pseudogene TRBV3-2) and TRBJ2-5; D uncertain. Germline values: CDR1 LGHDT, CDR2 YNNKEL (reference sequence). Trimming stripped 5 bases from V and 4 bases from J, with 14 bases between. This CDR3 has 14 amino acids. The CDR3 loop is CASSVRTASETQYF. CDR3 nucleotides: TGTGCCAGCAGCGTCCGCACTGCGTCAGAGACCCAGTACTTC.

V gene TRBV7-6 combines with J gene TRBJ1-1; D call uncertain. The germline CDR1 and CDR2 sequences are SGHVS and FNYEAQ. The CDR3 is 16 amino acids. The V end was cut by 4 bases, the J end by 0 bases, with 15 bases between. The CDR3 here is CASSSTTRLVNTEAFF. Written as DNA, the CDR3 is TGTGCCAGCAGCTCTACGACAAGGTTGGTGAACACTGAAGCTTTCTTT.

This sequence joins TRBV28 and TRBJ1-3; D call uncertain. Germline V CDR1 and CDR2: MDHEN, SYDVKM. V lost 8 bases, J lost 0 bases, and 11 bases lay in between. This CDR3 has 14 residues. CDR3 in amino acids: CASHPSYSGNTIYF. Here the CDR3 DNA reads TGTGCCAGCCATCCTAGCTACTCTGGAAACACCATATATTTT.

The rearrangement joins TRBV19 to TRBJ2-7, with 10 bases that match TRBD1. Germline V gene data show CDR1 as LNHDA and CDR2 as SQIVND (reference sequence). This CDR3 is 13 amino acids long. Trimming cost V 9 bases and J 6 bases; bases outside gene matches: 8. CDR3 amino acids: CASSRDRGTEQYF. CDR3 sequence (DNA): TGTGCCAGCAGCCGGGACAGGGGAACCGAGCAGTACTTC.

The chain is built from TRBV11-2 and TRBJ2-6; 8 positions agree with TRBD1. The CDR3 runs to 14 residues. The germline gives CDR1 SGHAT, CDR2 FQNNGV. The V segment lost 7 bases and the J segment 12 bases; nucleotides outside the gene matches: 11. The CDR3 coding sequence is TGTGCCAGCAAACTTACGGGGACAGGCAGCGTCCTGACTTTC. This gives the protein CASKLTGTGSVLTF. Complete variable domain (other parts from reference TRBV11-2 and TRBJ2-6): EAGVAQSPRYKIIEKRQSVAFWCNPISGHATLYWYQQILGQGPKLLIQFQNNGVVDDSQLPKDRFSAERLKGVDSTLKIQPAKLEDSAVYLCASKLTGTGSVLTFGAGSRLTVL.

The chain recombines TRBV5-4 with TRBJ2-2; D may be TRBD2 (6 bases). CDR1 SGHNT and CDR2 YYREEE come from the germline V gene (reference sequence). V dropped 0 bases and J dropped 5 bases, with 11 bases sitting between them. The CDR3 runs to 15 residues. In DNA form, the CDR3 reads TGTGCCAGCAGCTTGGTGGGGGGAGAGACCGGGGAGCTGTTTTTT. This gives the protein CASSLVGGETGELFF.

This clone was seen only once. The chain carries TRBV24-1 and TRBJ1-5; unclear D gene. Germline CDR1 and CDR2: KGHDR and SFDVKD. V was trimmed by 3 bases and J by 4 bases, leaving 15 bases between them. The CDR3 is 16 residues long. CDR3 in amino acids: CATSDPVIGGNQPQHF. CDR3 sequence (DNA): TGTGCCACCAGTGATCCCGTTATCGGAGGGAATCAGCCCCAGCATTTT.

The rearrangement uses TRBV7-3 and TRBJ2-2; D is perhaps TRBD1 (5 bases). Deletions cut 2 bases from V and 5 bases from J, with 12 bases between. This CDR3 comprises 15 residues. Germline V lookup: CDR1 SGHTA, CDR2 FQGTGA. The CDR3 DNA reads as TGTGCCAGCAGCTTACTCCAGGGCCTGACCGGGGAGCTGTTTTTT. Translation gives CASSLLQGLTGELFF.

V is TRBV5-1 and J is TRBJ2-5, with D maybe TRBD1 (6 bases). CDR1 is SGHRS, CDR2 YFSETQ, per germline. This CDR3 spans 15 amino acids. V gave up 4 bases and J gave up 2 bases, with 15 bases separating them. CDR3 DNA sequence: TGCGCCAGCAGCATAACCCCGACAGGTCAAGAGACCCAGTACTTC. This codes for CASSITPTGQETQYF.

The chain employs TRBV3-1 (or the pseudogene TRBV3-2) and TRBJ1-6; possibly TRBD1 for D (6 bases). The CDR3 runs to 12 residues. Germline CDR1 LGHDT, CDR2 YNNKEL (reference sequence). V lost 6 bases to trimming and J lost 8 bases, with 8 bases between them. The CDR3 region is CASSPGDSPLHF. CDR3 nucleotide sequence: TGTGCCAGCAGTCCAGGGGATTCACCCCTCCACTTT.

This clone was observed once. The chain recombines TRBV18 with TRBJ2-5; 7 nucleotides align to TRBD2. Germline V gene sequence: CDR1 KGHSH, CDR2 LQKENI. The V and J ends lost 2 bases and 5 bases, in that order; junction bases with no gene match: 5. The CDR3 loop spans 14 amino acids. CDR3 residues: CASSPAGGGETQYF. The CDR3 nucleotides read TGTGCCAGCTCACCAGCTGGGGGAGGGGAGACCCAGTACTTC.

J is TRBJ1-4 and V is TRBV28, with D tentatively TRBD1 (6 bases). Trimming pared 7 bases from V and 8 bases from J, leaving 17 bases between. Germline V gene data show CDR1 as MDHEN and CDR2 as SYDVKM. This CDR3 region has 14 residues. In DNA, the CDR3 is TGTGCCAGCACCTACGGGCAGGGGCAAGAAAAACTGTTTTTT. This gives the protein CASTYGQGQEKLFF. Variable domain in full (rest from reference TRBV28 and TRBJ1-4): DVKVTQSSRYLVKRTGEKVFLECVQDMDHENMFWYRQDPGLGLRLIYFSYDVKMKEKGDIPEGYSVSREKKERFSLILESASTNQTSMYLCASTYGQGQEKLFFGSGTQLSVL.

The DNA for the CDR3 is TGTGCCAGCAGCCTACAGGGCGGTTTGGAGACCCAGTACTTC. The encoded protein is CASSLQGGLETQYF. The chain employs TRBV7-9 and TRBJ2-5; the D gene is possibly TRBD1 (6 bases). The CDR3 is 14 amino acids. Trimming cost V 5 bases and J 5 bases, with 15 bases left between them. Looked up from germline, CDR1 is SEHNR and CDR2 is FQNEAQ (reference sequence).

This CDR3 reads CASSTGLHQPQHF. The CDR3 bases are TGTGCCAGTAGTACCGGACTGCATCAGCCCCAGCATTTT. The chain is built from TRBV19 and TRBJ1-5, with no clear D. The CDR3 runs to 13 residues. V was trimmed by 4 bases and J by 5 bases, leaving 9 bases between them. Germline V gene lookup returns CDR1 LNHDA and CDR2 SQIVND (reference sequence).

V and J are TRBV9 and TRBJ1-3; TRBD1 is a possible D gene (5 bases). This CDR3 has 14 residues. From germline, CDR1 is SGDLS and CDR2 YYNGEE. The V and J ends lost 2 bases and 4 bases respectively, with 10 bases between them. CDR3 residues: CASSVGREGNTIYF. CDR3 nucleotides: TGTGCCAGCAGCGTGGGACGGGAGGGAAACACCATATATTTT. Together with reference TRBV9 and TRBJ1-3, the CDR3 gives the full variable domain: DSGVTQTPKHLITATGQRVTLRCSPRSGDLSVYWYQQSLDQGLQFLIQYYNGEERAKGNILERFSAQQFPDLHSELNLSSLELGDSALYFCASSVGREGNTIYFGEGSWLTVV.

The chain links TRBV6-5 to TRBJ1-5; D not certain. Trimming took 8 bases from V and 2 from J, leaving 13 bases between them. The germline CDR1 and CDR2 sequences are MNHEY and SVGAGI. The CDR3 covers 14 residues. CDR3 DNA sequence: TGTGCCAGCGTACCCTTTGGAGGCAATCAGCCCCAGCATTTT. The encoded protein is CASVPFGGNQPQHF.

V usage is TRBV2 and J usage is TRBJ1-2; 7 bases are a match to TRBD1. Germline V gene sequence: CDR1 SNHLY, CDR2 FYNNEI. Trimming removed 10 bases from V and 5 bases from J; junction bases left unmatched: 7. The CDR3 contains 12 residues. The CDR3 reads CATWGTAYGYTF. CDR3 DNA sequence: TGTGCCACCTGGGGGACAGCTTATGGCTACACCTTC.

The gene calls are TRBV5-1 and TRBJ2-1; 10 nucleotides match TRBD2. The CDR3 contains 15 residues. Looked up from germline, CDR1 is SGHRS and CDR2 is YFSETQ. J gave up 3 bases and V 0 bases, and 0 bases lay outside the gene matches. The CDR3 loop is CASSLASGSYNEQFF. In DNA, the CDR3 is TGCGCCAGCAGCTTGGCTAGCGGGAGCTACAATGAGCAGTTCTTC.